The sequence of this TCR beta chain was determined in a study of identical twins. The CDR3 totals 19 residues. Germline lookup yields CDR1 SGHAT and CDR2 FQDESV (reference sequence). V lost 2 bases and J lost 1, with 21 bases in between. On this clonotype: What it recognizes is unknown.

General study findings and limits: Fewer insertions characterized abundant cord blood beta clonotypes, whereas memory repertoires showed none.

From the 5' RACE reads, TCRdb called clonotypes with MiXCR, one entry per CDR3 protein. This sample has around 280,000 distinct CDR3 sequences, with under 9.5% found just once. Another study also made use of these data, one on yellow fever vaccine responses in identical twins.

This receptor was obtained from a woman between 18 and 29 years old in good health. The sequenced sample was memory (CD45RO+) T cells sorted from blood. The genes are TRBV11-1 and TRBJ2-4; D not resolved. CDR3 DNA sequence: TGTGCCAGCAGCTTATCTACCCCACCTCCTAGGTTGGCCAAAAACATTCAGTACTTC. Translating gives CASSLSTPPPRLAKNIQYF.